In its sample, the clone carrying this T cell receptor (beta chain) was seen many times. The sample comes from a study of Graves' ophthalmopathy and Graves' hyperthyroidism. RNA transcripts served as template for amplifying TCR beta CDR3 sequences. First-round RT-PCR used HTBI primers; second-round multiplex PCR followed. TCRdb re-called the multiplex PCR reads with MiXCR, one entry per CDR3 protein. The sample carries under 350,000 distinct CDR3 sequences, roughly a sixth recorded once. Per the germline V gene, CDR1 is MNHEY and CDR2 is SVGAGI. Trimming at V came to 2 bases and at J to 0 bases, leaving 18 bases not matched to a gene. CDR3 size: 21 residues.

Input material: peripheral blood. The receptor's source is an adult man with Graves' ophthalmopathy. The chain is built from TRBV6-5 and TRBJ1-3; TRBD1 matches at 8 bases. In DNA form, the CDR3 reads TGTGCCAGCAGTTACACAACTTTATTACCCGACGGACAGGGCTCTGGAAACACCATATATTTT. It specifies CASSYTTLLPDGQGSGNTIYF.